The clone carrying this T cell receptor (beta chain) has just a few counts. Using RNA transcripts as the source, TCR beta CDR3 regions were amplified. With the HTBI primer set, the TCR CDR3 went through a first round of RT-PCR. TCRdb re-called the multiplex PCR reads through MiXCR, storing one row per CDR3 protein. The data hold under 550,000 distinct CDR3 sequences, with about 20% observed a single time. This specimen comes from a study of T cells in Graves' hyperthyroidism and ophthalmopathy. Patients were excluded because of uncontrolled infection, other autoimmune disease, pregnancy or lactation. Looked up from germline, CDR1 is SGHVS and CDR2 is FNYEAQ. CDR3 length equals 15 residues. V was clipped by 5 bases and J by 4 bases; unmatched bases: 9.

This sequence originates from a man aged 40-49 years with Graves' ophthalmopathy. This rearrangement joins TRBV7-6 to TRBJ2-3, with TRBD2 matching over 7 bases. The sequencing input was blood. CDR3 nucleotides: TGTGCCAGCAGCCCAGCGGGACCGACCTCAGATACGCAGTATTTT. This sequence encodes CASSPAGPTSDTQYF.